One and the same sample provided the 5 T cell receptor beta chains below, sequenced in a study of Ad26.COV2.S vaccination and SARS-CoV-2 variants. Treatment here: roughly 19 received Ad26.COV2.S at low or high dose, single or two shots; roughly 5 received placebo; per-sample allocation not given. Sample collection was performed on day 63 after the first vaccine or placebo injection. Generated by immunoSEQ multiplex PCR, the TCRdb table keeps only in-frame clones and is missing some. The sample contains roughly 320,000 clones, roughly 80% of which appear only once. Sample: peripheral blood, taken in a trial of Ad26.COV2.S vaccine versus placebo. The source is a person between 18 and 65 years old who received the Ad26.COV2.S COVID-19 vaccine or a placebo.

The chain employs TRBV7-9 and TRBJ1-1, with a possible D match to TRBD1 (6 bases). V shed 0 bases and J shed 4 bases, with 12 bases lying between them. CDR1 and CDR2 from the germline V gene are SEHNR and FQNEAQ (reference sequence). This CDR3 has 15 residues. CDR3: CASSLAGAGSTEAFF. In DNA form, the CDR3 reads TGTGCCAGCAGCTTAGCGGGGGCAGGGAGCACTGAAGCTTTCTTT.

The rearrangement links TRBV19 to TRBJ1-5; 10 bases match TRBD1. The CDR3 is 16 amino acids. V was clipped by 5 bases and J by 2 bases; unmatched bases: 6. Germline CDR1 and CDR2: LNHDA and SQIVND (reference sequence). The CDR3 sequence: CASSQTGGFGNQPQHF. DNA for the CDR3: TGTGCCAGTAGTCAGACAGGGGGCTTCGGCAATCAGCCCCAGCATTTT.

CDR3 sequence: CASSLPRTPAFF. The CDR3 nucleotides read TGTGCCAGCAGCTTACCCCGGACACCCGCTTTCTTT. The chain joins TRBV7-2 to TRBJ1-1, with D possibly matching TRBD1 (5 bases). Germline-derived CDR1 and CDR2 are SGHTA and FQGNSA. V lost 2 bases to trimming and J lost 11 bases, with 12 bases between them. The CDR3 extends over 12 amino acids.

The chain carries TRBV28 and TRBJ2-5; 8 bases line up with TRBD1. The trim removed 6 bases at V and 4 bases at J, leaving 10 bases unmatched. Germline V gene sequence: CDR1 MDHEN, CDR2 SYDVKM. CDR3 length equals 15 residues. CDR3 nucleotides: TGTGCCAGCAGCTACCTCCAGGGGGCGACAGAGACCCAGTACTTC. Translated: CASSYLQGATETQYF.

This clone was detected only once. CDR3 DNA: TGTGCCAGCAGTTTGGGGTCCAGTGGACAGGCTTTCTTT. This encodes CASSLGSSGQAFF. The chain is built from TRBV27 and TRBJ1-1, with D perhaps matching TRBD1 (6 bases). The CDR3 covers 13 residues. Germline loops: CDR1 MNHEY, CDR2 SMNVEV (reference sequence). Trimming stripped 3 bases from V and 11 bases from J, with 16 bases between.